Many counts were recorded for the clone carrying this T cell receptor (beta chain). Antigen: not known. Trimming removed 1 base at V and 6 bases at J, with 13 bases between. Germline CDR1 is DFQATT and CDR2 is SNEGSKA (reference sequence). CDR3 length: 14 residues. This record comes from a study of T cells after yellow fever vaccination. For the study at large: The authors prepared low-cell-number fractions using SMART-Seq v4 Ultra Low Input.

General study points: Contaminants from the bulk population, in the form of abundant clonotypes, could be found in FACS-sorted repertoires. Post-booster samples contained most primary-vaccination clones (around 95% CD4, 70% to 90% CD8).

Each CDR3 protein is one row after TCRdb ran MiXCR on the 5' RACE reads. This sample has some 320,000 distinct CDR3 sequences; roughly 9.4% occur once, and the top ten carry over 15%. This receptor was identified in a man between 18 and 29 years old who received the YFV17D yellow fever vaccine. The specimen was PBMCs, collected on the day of the first yellow fever vaccination. This chain connects TRBV20-1 to TRBJ2-1, with a possible D match to TRBD1 (6 bases). CDR3 loop: CSARGGLRGNEQFF. The CDR3 nucleotides read TGCAGTGCTAGAGGGGGGCTAAGGGGCAATGAGCAGTTCTTC.